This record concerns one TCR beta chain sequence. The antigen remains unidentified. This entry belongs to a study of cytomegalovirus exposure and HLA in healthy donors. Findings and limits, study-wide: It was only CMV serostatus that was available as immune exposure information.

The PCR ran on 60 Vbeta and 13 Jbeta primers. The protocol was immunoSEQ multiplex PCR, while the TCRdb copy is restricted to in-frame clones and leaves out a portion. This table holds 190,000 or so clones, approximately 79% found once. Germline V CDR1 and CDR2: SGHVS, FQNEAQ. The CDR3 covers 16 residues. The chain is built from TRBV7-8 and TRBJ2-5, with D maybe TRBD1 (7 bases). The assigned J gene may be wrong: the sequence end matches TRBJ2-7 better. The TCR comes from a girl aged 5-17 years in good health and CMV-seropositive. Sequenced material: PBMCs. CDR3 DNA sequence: TGTGCCAGCAGCCAACCTACAGGGGAGGTATCCTACGAGCAGTACTTC. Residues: CASSQPTGEVSYEQYF.